A selection of T cell receptor beta chains follows, all from one sample in a study of identical twins. TCRdb processed the 5' RACE reads anew with MiXCR; each CDR3 protein has one entry. Of roughly 1,500,000 distinct CDR3 sequences in the sample, around a third were seen once. Sample: cord blood. The origin of the receptors is a newborn girl in good health. CDR3s include the opening cysteine and the closing phenylalanine or tryptophan. A D gene is named only where the DNA matches it firmly. Expanded clones get a size class; other rows say once, few or many, or leave the size out.

clone_size	d_call	j_call	v_call	cdr3_aa
few	TRBD2	TRBJ2-3	TRBV12-3/TRBV12-4	CASSIIAGAGTDTQYF
.	.	TRBJ2-1	TRBV3-1	CASSRGFIGANGYEQFF
.	.	TRBJ1-5	TRBV2	CASSEAPQVDQPQHF
.	TRBD2	.	TRBV7-9	CASSLGTSGRGNEQYF
few	.	TRBJ2-3	TRBV10-3	CAISGSASSTDTQYF
few	.	TRBJ2-1	TRBV20-1	CSASREYNEQFF
few	.	TRBJ2-1	TRBV7-2	CASSFTRVEQFF
.	TRBD2	TRBJ2-7	TRBV7-2	CASSLVGGGVSYEQYF
many	.	TRBJ2-5	TRBV12-3/TRBV12-4	CASNRAQETQYF
.	.	TRBJ2-1	TRBV7-2	CASSLWNQETQFF
.	.	TRBJ1-2	TRBV7-2	CASSPRDGGWGYTF
.	.	TRBJ2-1	TRBV7-9	CASSFPMRGGYNEQFF
few	TRBD2	TRBJ2-1	TRBV20-1	CSAPRVKRGGNEQFF
few	TRBD1	TRBJ2-4	TRBV5-1	CASSLDRALAKNIQYF
.	TRBD1	TRBJ1-1	TRBV10-3	CAISENSGTVRSHMNTEAFF
.	TRBD1	TRBJ1-2	TRBV20-1	CSASPGTGGGGYTF
.	TRBD2	TRBJ2-7	TRBV20-1	CSARGRTSGVTYEQYF
few	TRBD1	TRBJ2-7	TRBV5-1	CASSRDREILEQYF
.	.	TRBJ2-1	TRBV28	CASSNREGYNEQFF
.	TRBD2	.	TRBV4-2	CASSQDRLASYNEQYF
few	TRBD1	TRBJ2-1	TRBV27	CASSLKRGQGRNEQFF
few	.	TRBJ2-3	TRBV20-1	CSASWGRGPSTDTQYF
.	TRBD2	TRBJ2-5	TRBV6-2/TRBV6-3	CASSYPITSGSYEQYF
few	.	TRBJ2-1	TRBV18	CASSPGTQINEQFF
few	TRBD1	TRBJ2-5	TRBV6-1	CASTQGVFQETQYF
.	TRBD1	TRBJ1-2	TRBV6-6	CASSYSPDRADGYTF
.	.	TRBJ1-2	TRBV20-1	CSATVRGDGYTF
few	.	TRBJ2-5	TRBV2	CASSDTGPSWGQETQYF
.	.	TRBJ2-3	TRBV18	CASSPGRLSTDTQYF
.	.	TRBJ2-1	TRBV12-5	CASGLPPYNEQFF
many	.	TRBJ1-2	TRBV7-2	CASSPRQAYGYTF
few	.	TRBJ2-7	TRBV6-5	CASRQGHLYEQYF
.	.	TRBJ2-1	TRBV7-9	CASSSTGLNEQFF